One and the same sample provided the 2 T cell receptor beta chains below, sequenced in a study of blood T cell repertoires in COVID-19. The repertoire was sequenced with immunoSEQ multiplex PCR; TCRdb's copy has only in-frame clones and lacks some. This table holds some 90,000 clones, about 88% found once. The source material was peripheral blood. The receptors shown here come from a man aged 80 or over with active or convalescent COVID-19.

This sequence joins TRBV3-1 (or the pseudogene TRBV3-2) and TRBJ1-6; TRBD1 might be the D (5 bases). The germline gives CDR1 LGHDT, CDR2 YNNKEL (reference sequence). The V end was cut by 1 base, the J end by 5 bases, with 9 bases between. The length of the CDR3 is 15 residues. This CDR3 is CASSQVRGNNSPLHF. DNA for the CDR3: TGTGCCAGCAGCCAAGTCCGGGGGAATAATTCACCCCTCCACTTT.

J is TRBJ2-7 and V is TRBV3-1 (or the pseudogene TRBV3-2); tentatively, D is TRBD2 (6 bases). The germline V and J ends were trimmed by 0 bases and 7 bases, with 13 bases remaining between them. In germline, CDR1 is LGHDT, CDR2 YNNKEL (reference sequence). CDR3 length: 14 residues. The chain's CDR3 is CASSQERTAGEQYF. The CDR3 DNA follows: TGTGCCAGCAGCCAAGAACGGACCGCGGGGGAGCAGTACTTC.